This entry is about one TCR beta chain. Its antigen is still unknown. These data belong to a study of cytomegalovirus exposure and HLA in healthy donors. The overall study: About 85 million unique TCR sequences came from HLA-typed donors in an early release. The study's findings and limits: It was reported that TCR beta sequences correctly inferred the HLA-A and HLA-B alleles for most subjects. Cytomegalovirus association was listed for 170 or so TCR beta chains.

The PCR contained 60 Vbeta and 13 Jbeta primers. Produced via immunoSEQ multiplex PCR; TCRdb's table is partial and in-frame only. The sample yields 100,000 to 150,000 clones, around two thirds seen once. There were likely unrecorded immune exposures, though donors were nominally healthy when sampled. The TCR comes from a man in his 60s in good health and CMV-seropositive. Sequencing was carried out using PBMCs.

CDR3 DNA: TGCGCCAGCAGCTTGTTGGAGGACACTGAAGCTTTCTTT. It is translated as CASSLLEDTEAFF. The chain recombines TRBV5-1 with TRBJ1-1; D remains ambiguous. The CDR3 sequence is 13 residues long. Trimming took off 1 base at V and 3 bases at J, with 7 bases between the two ends. Per the germline V gene, CDR1 is SGHRS and CDR2 is YFSETQ. The whole variable domain, filled in from reference TRBV5-1 and TRBJ1-1, reads KAGVTQTPRYLIKTRGQQVTLSCSPISGHRSVSWYQQTPGQGLQFLFEYFSETQRNKGNFPGRFSGRQFSNSRSEMNVSTLELGDSALYLCASSLLEDTEAFFGQGTRLTVV.